This TCR beta chain is drawn from a study of T cell repertoires in cytomegalovirus infection. Study summary: CMV infection together with matching HLA type was indicated by public TCR beta signatures.

Germline V gene sequence: CDR1 SGHTA, CDR2 FQGTGA. Between the trimmed V and J ends, which lost 5 bases and 5 bases, there was a span of 12 bases. The CDR3 runs to 13 residues. A single record per CDR3 protein comes from TCRdb applying MiXCR to the reads. Of about 97,000 distinct CDR3 sequences in the sample, 15% to 20% are singletons; the top ten hold 8%. This receptor was taken from a human donor in good health (CMV status not recorded). Some clones in this sample may be carry-over from other donors' samples. The sequenced material came from PBMCs. The chain carries TRBV7-3 and TRBJ1-1; perhaps TRBD1 as D (6 bases). The CDR3 DNA is TGTGCCAGCAGCCCTACAGGGCTAACTGAAGCTTTCTTT. It is translated as CASSPTGLTEAFF.